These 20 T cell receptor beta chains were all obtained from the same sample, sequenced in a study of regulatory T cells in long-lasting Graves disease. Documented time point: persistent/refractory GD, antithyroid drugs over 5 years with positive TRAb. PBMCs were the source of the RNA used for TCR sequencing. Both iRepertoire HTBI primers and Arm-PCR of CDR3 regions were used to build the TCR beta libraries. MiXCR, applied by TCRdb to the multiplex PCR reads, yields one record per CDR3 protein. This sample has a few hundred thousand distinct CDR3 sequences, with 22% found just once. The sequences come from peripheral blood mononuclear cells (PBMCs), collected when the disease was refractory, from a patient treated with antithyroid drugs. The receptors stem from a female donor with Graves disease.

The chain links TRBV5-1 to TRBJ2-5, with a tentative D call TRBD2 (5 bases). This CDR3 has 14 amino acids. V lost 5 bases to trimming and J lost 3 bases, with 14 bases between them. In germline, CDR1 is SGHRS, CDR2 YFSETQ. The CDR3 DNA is TGCGCCAGCAGGACCACGTGGGAGAAAGAGACCCAGTACTTC. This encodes CASRTTWEKETQYF.

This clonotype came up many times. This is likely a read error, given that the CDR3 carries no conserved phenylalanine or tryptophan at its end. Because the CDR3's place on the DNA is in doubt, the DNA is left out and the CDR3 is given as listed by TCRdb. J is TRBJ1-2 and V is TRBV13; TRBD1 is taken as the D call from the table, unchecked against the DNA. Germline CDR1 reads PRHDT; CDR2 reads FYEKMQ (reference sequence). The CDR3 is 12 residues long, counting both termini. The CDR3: CASSAAGRPPGY.

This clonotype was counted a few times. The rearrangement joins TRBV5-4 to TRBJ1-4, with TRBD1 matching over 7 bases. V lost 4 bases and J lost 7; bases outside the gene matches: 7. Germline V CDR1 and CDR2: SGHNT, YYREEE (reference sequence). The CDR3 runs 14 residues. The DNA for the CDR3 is TGTGCCAGCAGCCCCGACAGGGCGGGTGAAAAACTGTTTTTT. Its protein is CASSPDRAGEKLFF.

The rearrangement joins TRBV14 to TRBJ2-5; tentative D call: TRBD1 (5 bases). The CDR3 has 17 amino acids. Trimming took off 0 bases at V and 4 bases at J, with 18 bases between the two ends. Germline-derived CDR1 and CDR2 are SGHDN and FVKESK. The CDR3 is CASSQEPHGRGPETQYF. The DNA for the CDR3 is TGTGCCAGCAGCCAAGAGCCGCACGGTAGGGGTCCAGAGACCCAGTACTTC.

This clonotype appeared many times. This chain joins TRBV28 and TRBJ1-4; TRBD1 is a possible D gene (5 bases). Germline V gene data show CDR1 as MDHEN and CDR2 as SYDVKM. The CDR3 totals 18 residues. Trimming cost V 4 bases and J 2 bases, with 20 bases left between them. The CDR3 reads CASSWWDLQGRTNEKLFF. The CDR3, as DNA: TGTGCCAGCAGTTGGTGGGACCTCCAGGGTCGGACTAATGAAAAACTGTTTTTT.

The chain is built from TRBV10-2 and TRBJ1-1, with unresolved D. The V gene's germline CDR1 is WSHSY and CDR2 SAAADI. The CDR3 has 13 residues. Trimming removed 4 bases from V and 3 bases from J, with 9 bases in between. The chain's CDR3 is CASSVPGHTEAFF. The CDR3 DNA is TGCGCCAGCAGTGTGCCCGGGCACACTGAAGCTTTCTTT.

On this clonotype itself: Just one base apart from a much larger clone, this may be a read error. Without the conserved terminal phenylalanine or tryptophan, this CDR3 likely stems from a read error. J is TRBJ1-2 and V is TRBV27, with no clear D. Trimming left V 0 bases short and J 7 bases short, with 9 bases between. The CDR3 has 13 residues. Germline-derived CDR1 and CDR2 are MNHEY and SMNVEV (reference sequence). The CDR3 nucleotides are TGTGCCAGCAGTTTATCCGGGGAATCTGGCTACACCCTC. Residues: CASSLSGESGYTL.

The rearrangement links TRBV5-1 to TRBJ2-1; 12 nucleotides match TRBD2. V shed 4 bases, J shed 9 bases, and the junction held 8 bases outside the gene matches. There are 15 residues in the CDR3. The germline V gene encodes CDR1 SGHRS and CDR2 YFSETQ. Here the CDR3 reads CASSGGTSGPTEQFF. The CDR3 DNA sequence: TGCGCCAGCAGCGGCGGGACTAGCGGGCCCACTGAGCAGTTCTTC. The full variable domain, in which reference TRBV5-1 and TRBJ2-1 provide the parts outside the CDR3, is KAGVTQTPRYLIKTRGQQVTLSCSPISGHRSVSWYQQTPGQGLQFLFEYFSETQRNKGNFPGRFSGRQFSNSRSEMNVSTLELGDSALYLCASSGGTSGPTEQFFGPGTRLTVL.

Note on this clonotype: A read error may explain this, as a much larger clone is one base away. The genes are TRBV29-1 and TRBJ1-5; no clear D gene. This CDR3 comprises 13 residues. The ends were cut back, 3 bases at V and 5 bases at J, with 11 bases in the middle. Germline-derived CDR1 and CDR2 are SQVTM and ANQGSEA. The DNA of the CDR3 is TGCAGCGTTGAGTTGCCAGGAGATCAGCCCCAGCATTTT. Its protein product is CSVELPGDQPQHF.

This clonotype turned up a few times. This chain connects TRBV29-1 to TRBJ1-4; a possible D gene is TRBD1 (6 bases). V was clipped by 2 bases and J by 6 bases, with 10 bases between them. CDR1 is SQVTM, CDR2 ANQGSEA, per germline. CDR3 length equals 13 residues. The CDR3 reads CSVEPGGDEKLFF. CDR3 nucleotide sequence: TGCAGCGTTGAACCGGGGGGCGATGAAAAACTGTTTTTT.

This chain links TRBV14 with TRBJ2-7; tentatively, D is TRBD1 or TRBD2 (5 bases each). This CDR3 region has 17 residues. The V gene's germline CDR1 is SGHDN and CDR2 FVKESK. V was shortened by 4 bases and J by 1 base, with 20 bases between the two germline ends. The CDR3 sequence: CASSLSQGTGYSYEQYF. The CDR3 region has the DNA TGTGCCAGCAGCCTCTCTCAGGGAACGGGGTATTCCTACGAGCAGTACTTC.

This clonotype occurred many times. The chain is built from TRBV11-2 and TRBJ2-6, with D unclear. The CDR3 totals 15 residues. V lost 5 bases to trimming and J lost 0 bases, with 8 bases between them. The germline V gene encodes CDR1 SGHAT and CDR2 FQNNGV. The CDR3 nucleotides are TGTGCCAGCAGCCCTGCCCCCTCTGGGGCCAACGTCCTGACTTTC. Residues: CASSPAPSGANVLTF.

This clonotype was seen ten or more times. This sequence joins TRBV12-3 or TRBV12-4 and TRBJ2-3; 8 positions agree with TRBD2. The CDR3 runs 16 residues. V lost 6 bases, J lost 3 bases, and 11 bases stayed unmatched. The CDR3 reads CASSLLAVLGTDTQYF. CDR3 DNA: TGTGCCAGCAGCCTACTAGCGGTCCTGGGGACAGATACGCAGTATTTT.

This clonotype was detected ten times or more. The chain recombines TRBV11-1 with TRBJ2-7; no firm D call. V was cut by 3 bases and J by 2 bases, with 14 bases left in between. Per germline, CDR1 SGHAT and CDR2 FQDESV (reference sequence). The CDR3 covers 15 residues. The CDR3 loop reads CASSFGQLFTYEQYF. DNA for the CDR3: TGTGCCAGCAGCTTTGGGCAACTTTTTACCTACGAGCAGTACTTC.

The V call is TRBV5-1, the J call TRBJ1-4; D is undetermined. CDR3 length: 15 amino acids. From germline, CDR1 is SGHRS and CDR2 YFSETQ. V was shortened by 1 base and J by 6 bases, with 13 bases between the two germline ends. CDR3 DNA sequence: TGCGCCAGCAGCTTGACCGCTATTGGAGATGAAAAACTGTTTTTT. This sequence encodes CASSLTAIGDEKLFF.

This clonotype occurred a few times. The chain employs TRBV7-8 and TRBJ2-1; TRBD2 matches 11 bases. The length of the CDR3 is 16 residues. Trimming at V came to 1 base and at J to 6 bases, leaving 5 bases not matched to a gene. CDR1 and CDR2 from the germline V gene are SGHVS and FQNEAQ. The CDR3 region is CASSLVLTSGVNEQFF. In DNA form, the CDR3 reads TGTGCCAGCAGCTTAGTGTTGACTAGCGGGGTCAATGAGCAGTTCTTC.

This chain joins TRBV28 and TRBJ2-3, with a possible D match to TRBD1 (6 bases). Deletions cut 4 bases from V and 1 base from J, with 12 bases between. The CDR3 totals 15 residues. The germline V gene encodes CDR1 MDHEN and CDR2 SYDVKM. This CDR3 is CASSSPGQRTDTQYF. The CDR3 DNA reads TGTGCCAGCAGTTCCCCTGGACAGCGCACAGATACGCAGTATTTT.

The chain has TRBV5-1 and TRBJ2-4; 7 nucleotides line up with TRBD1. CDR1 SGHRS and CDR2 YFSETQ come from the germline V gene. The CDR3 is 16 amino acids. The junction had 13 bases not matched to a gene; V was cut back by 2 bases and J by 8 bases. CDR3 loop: CASSLQETGSGHIQYF. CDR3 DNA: TGCGCCAGCAGCTTACAAGAGACAGGGTCGGGACACATTCAGTACTTC.

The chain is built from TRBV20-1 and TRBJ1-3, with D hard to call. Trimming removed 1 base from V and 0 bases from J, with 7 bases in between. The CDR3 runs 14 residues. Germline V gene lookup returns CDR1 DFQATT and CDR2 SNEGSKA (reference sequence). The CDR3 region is CSARVGTSGNTIYF. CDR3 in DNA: TGCAGTGCTAGAGTAGGCACCTCTGGAAACACCATATATTTT.

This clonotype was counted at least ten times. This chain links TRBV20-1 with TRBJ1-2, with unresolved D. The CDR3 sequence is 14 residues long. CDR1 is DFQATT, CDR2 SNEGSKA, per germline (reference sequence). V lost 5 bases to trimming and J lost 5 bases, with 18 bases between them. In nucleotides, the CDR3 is TGCAGTGCTGTCCGGAACAAAGCGATGTATGGCTACACCTTC. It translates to CSAVRNKAMYGYTF.